This T cell receptor beta chain originates from a study of T cell responses to AZD1222 COVID-19 vaccine. General study findings and limits: Spike as a whole was targeted by vaccine-associated CD4 TCRs, dominant at 160-218 and 743-854.

The CDR3 is 15 residues long. Trimming removed 3 bases at V and 2 bases at J, with 14 bases between. CDR1 is SGHTA and CDR2 is FQGNSA in the germline V gene. The data were produced by immunoSEQ multiplex PCR, yet TCRdb's version contains in-frame clones alone and is incomplete. The table shows 250,000 to 300,000 clones, with around 93% occurring only once. As to this clone: No antigen is known for it.

This sequence joins TRBV7-2 and TRBJ2-7, with D maybe TRBD2 (5 bases). Sequencing used peripheral blood, obtained 28 days after the second AZD1222 dose. This TCR was recovered from an adult who received the AZD1222 COVID-19 vaccine. The CDR3 coding sequence is TGTGCCAGCAGCTTGTCCAGCGGTTCCACCTACGAGCAGTACTTC. Protein product: CASSLSSGSTYEQYF.